Below, one T cell receptor (beta chain) is given with its context. At least ten counts were recorded for this clone. The antigen it recognizes is unknown. Base qualities are missing; no much larger clone stands one base away. The germline V end is reduced by 2 bases and the J end by 0 bases; junction bases left unmatched: 3. CDR1 is given as SEHNR and CDR2 as FQNEAQ, both from the germline V gene (reference sequence). There are 15 amino acids in the CDR3, from cysteine to phenylalanine inclusive. The kept DNA is CDR3 alone, 45 bases in frame from the first base. This specimen belongs to a study of early stage breast cancer tumors (dated by TCRdb to the late 2010s). About the study as a whole: Of the approximately 15 invasive breast tumors, twelve were found to be estrogen receptor-positive, progesterone receptor-positive and HER2-negative. Of the roughly twelve ER+/PR+/HER2- tumors, eight were classified as invasive ductal carcinomas and four as invasive lobular carcinomas. The average read coverage per sample was about 10-fold. The samples as a whole yielded 2 million to 3 million detected templates, corresponding to some 1 million unique clonotypes.

About 17-55 mg of tumor tissue was diced, and more than 3 ug of DNA was typically obtained. The study profiled bulk TCR beta-chain repertoires in matched peripheral blood, tumor and adjacent normal breast tissue taken from about 15 patients with early-stage breast cancer. Following resection, visually identified tumor tissue was excised and transferred into prechilled RNAlater. A TissueLyser II was used to homogenize diced tumor tissue (about 17-55 mg) in RLTplus buffer containing beta-mercaptoethanol and antifoaming agent. The Qiagen AllPrep DNA/RNA Mini kit was used to extract genomic DNA. Paper-wide results and their limitations: Analysis by tumor subtype was prevented by the small cohort size. Repertoires from blood and normal breast were more alike than repertoires from blood and tumor, and in about 85% of the 16 patients, comparing each tissue with blood separated tumor from normal. Bulk genomic DNA sequencing of unsorted cells missed chain pairing and functional markers such as CD4, CD8 and FOXP3. Enriched TCRB sequences shared across patients were mostly commonly generated sequences, unlikely to play an important role in the tumor microenvironment. Approximately 2.5-fold higher T cell density and higher clonality were observed in tumors than in adjacent normal breast tissue.

Every sample was amplified as two independent genomic DNA replicates, using about 0.46 ug for blood and roughly 1.4 ug for tumor or normal breast. TCRB sequencing of genomic DNA was carried out with the ImmunoSeq Intro kit according to the manufacturer's instructions. Multiplex PCR was run for 25 to 35 cycles using proprietary primers and spike-in control sequences for absolute quantification. Single-end 150-bp reads were used to sequence an 87-bp fragment spanning the CDR3 plus the flanking V and J genes. Seven samples, each with two replicates, were multiplexed per lane of an Illumina MiSeq using version 3.0 chemistry. As for how the authors treated the data: The vendor's proprietary pipeline handled the raw data processing, merging both replicates into a single result for each sample. Clonotypes were defined as productive rearrangements sharing the V-gene family, CDR3 amino acid sequence and J-gene segment. To compute clonality, the normalized Shannon entropy (Pielou evenness) of TCRB abundances was subtracted from 1. T cell density was estimated as total templates divided by the number of input cells, with the number of input cells inferred from the DNA input amount. Recon was used with default parameters to estimate total repertoire diversity and clonality. Clonotypes with over 0.1% abundance in tumor and at least 32-fold higher abundance in tumor than in normal breast were defined as tumor-enriched. TCRdb provides this immuneACCESS table in a form limited to in-frame rearrangements. Some clones are lacking; in checked studies, under half of them reflect an unresolved V gene, and why the rest are absent is not known. V, J and clone size reflect that table, while D and trimming were determined from the DNA. The sample table contains 23,000 or so clones; only one count was recorded for about 70% of them. The ten largest clonotypes hold 7.5% to 10% of the sample.

This receptor was taken from a person aged 55 to 70 with breast cancer. Material for sequencing was breast tumor tissue. The sequence joins TRBV7-9 to TRBJ1-2; TRBD1 aligns with 7 central bases. The CDR3 is CASSLPGTANYGYTF. The nucleotide sequence reads TGTGCCAGCAGCTTACCCGGGACAGCTAACTATGGCTACACCTTC.